The 25 T cell receptor beta chains listed next were all sequenced from one sample in a study of STAT5B mutations in CD4+ large granular lymphocyte leukemia. This table comes from immunoSEQ multiplex PCR, and its TCRdb copy is limited to in-frame clones, with some not included. The table includes 31,000 or so clones, 75% to 85% detected once. Sequencing input: CD4+ T cells from blood buffy coats. The receptors were gathered from a human donor in good health.

This sequence joins TRBV4-3 and TRBJ1-6, with 9 bases aligning to TRBD1. There are 21 residues in the CDR3. In germline, CDR1 is LGHNA, CDR2 YSLEER. Trimming cost V 0 bases and J 6 bases; bases outside gene matches: 18. CDR3 nucleotide sequence: TGCGCCAGCAGCCAAGACGCAGCCCCTACCGGGACAGGGAGAATTAATTCACCCCTCCACTTT. Its protein is CASSQDAAPTGTGRINSPLHF.

The DNA for the CDR3 is TGTGCCAGCAGTACCCCCGGGACAGGGTTCGGCGAGCAGTACTTC. As protein: CASSTPGTGFGEQYF. J is TRBJ2-7 and V is TRBV6-6; 9 bases align to TRBD1. The J segment lost 6 bases and the V segment lost 5 bases, leaving 11 bases of the junction unmatched. The CDR3 spans 15 residues. Per germline, CDR1 MNHNY and CDR2 SVGAGI (reference sequence).

The rearrangement uses TRBV7-2 and TRBJ2-7, with D unclear. From germline, CDR1 is SGHTA and CDR2 FQGNSA. V shed 2 bases and J shed 7 bases, with 18 bases lying between them. The CDR3 runs 15 residues. CDR3 sequence: CASSLRRNPSLEQYF. CDR3 bases: TGTGCCAGCAGCTTAAGAAGGAACCCGTCATTGGAGCAGTACTTC.

This clone was detected once. This chain uses TRBV7-9 with TRBJ2-1, with D uncertain. Trimming took off 5 bases at V and 0 bases at J, with 14 bases between the two ends. Germline-derived CDR1 and CDR2 are SEHNR and FQNEAQ (reference sequence). The CDR3 extends over 16 amino acids. In nucleotides, the CDR3 is TGTGCCAGCAGCCTCCTCGACTGGAGCTCCTACAATGAGCAGTTCTTC. It yields the protein CASSLLDWSSYNEQFF.

As DNA, the CDR3 is TGTGCCAGCAGACACCGGGGGGAGGGTGATTCACCCCTCCACTTT. Encoded protein: CASRHRGEGDSPLHF. This chain links TRBV7-9 with TRBJ1-6; possible D gene TRBD1, 5 bases. CDR1 SEHNR and CDR2 FQNEAQ come from the germline V gene (reference sequence). This CDR3 comprises 15 residues. V shed 6 bases and J shed 8 bases, with 17 bases lying between them.

The chain links TRBV21-1 to TRBJ2-5; no check of the table's D call, TRBD1, against the DNA was made. TRBV21-1 is a known pseudogene. The CDR3 is 16 amino acids. DNA of the CDR3: TGTGCCAGCAGCAAATGGGGCCAGGTCTATCGAGAGACCCAGTACTTC. It is translated as CASSKWGQVYRETQYF.

This clone was recorded once. The V call is TRBV5-1, the J call TRBJ2-1; 7 bases agree with TRBD2. The CDR3 extends over 17 amino acids. CDR1 is SGHRS, CDR2 YFSETQ, per germline. After removal of 7 bases from V and 6 bases from J, the junction contained 19 bases not matched to a gene. CDR3 loop: CASRGGSSARRVNEQFF. The CDR3 bases are TGCGCCAGCCGGGGCGGGAGTTCCGCCCGCCGGGTCAATGAGCAGTTCTTC. Looking up the rest from reference TRBV5-1 and TRBJ2-1 gives the full variable domain: KAGVTQTPRYLIKTRGQQVTLSCSPISGHRSVSWYQQTPGQGLQFLFEYFSETQRNKGNFPGRFSGRQFSNSRSEMNVSTLELGDSALYLCASRGGSSARRVNEQFFGPGTRLTVL.

This clone showed up just a few times. The CDR3 sequence is CASSGLGNHEQFF. For the CDR3, the DNA is TGTGCCAGCAGCGGACTAGGGAATCATGAGCAGTTCTTC. J is TRBJ2-1 and V is TRBV9; possibly TRBD2 for D (6 bases). V was cut by 3 bases and J by 8 bases, with 12 bases left in between. This CDR3 comprises 13 residues. Germline CDR1 reads SGDLS; CDR2 reads YYNGEE.

The rearrangement uses TRBV4-1 and TRBJ2-1; maybe TRBD2 (7 bases). CDR3 size: 16 residues. The ends were cut back, 0 bases at V and 0 bases at J, with 9 bases in the middle. In germline, CDR1 is MGHRA, CDR2 YSYEKL. CDR3 sequence: CASSQERGGSYNEQFF. The DNA of the CDR3 is TGCGCCAGCAGCCAAGAAAGGGGGGGCTCCTACAATGAGCAGTTCTTC.

This clone came up a few times. The rearrangement uses TRBV2 and TRBJ1-6; D is unresolved. The CDR3 loop spans 13 amino acids. V was pared by 9 bases and J by 7 bases, with 13 bases between. Germline CDR1 reads SNHLY; CDR2 reads FYNNEI. The CDR3 bases are TGTGCCAGTTCAGGACCTCCGAATTCACCCCTCCACTTT. Translation gives CASSGPPNSPLHF.

This chain connects TRBV5-5 to TRBJ2-7; D possibly corresponds to TRBD2 (6 bases). Germline loops: CDR1 SGHKS, CDR2 YYEKEE (reference sequence). The CDR3 spans 14 residues. With 1 base removed from V and 4 bases from J, the gap between germline ends came to 12 bases. The CDR3 loop is CASSLTGLAYEQYF. In DNA form, the CDR3 reads TGTGCCAGCAGCTTGACGGGACTCGCTTACGAGCAGTACTTC.

Comments on this clone: In the same sample, other DNA sequences code for this CDR3. This rearrangement joins TRBV27 to TRBJ1-3; tentative D call: TRBD1 (5 bases). V was pared by 2 bases and J by 1 base, with 6 bases between. In germline, CDR1 is MNHEY, CDR2 SMNVEV (reference sequence). The CDR3 sequence is 14 residues long. CDR3 region: CASSLGGSGNTIYF. As DNA, the CDR3 is TGTGCCAGCAGTTTAGGGGGATCTGGAAACACCATATATTTT.

This clone was seen only a few times. Germline and junction disagree at one end, which may indicate a read error. The rearrangement links TRBV30 to TRBJ2-4; D may be TRBD2 (6 bases). The germline V gene encodes CDR1 GTSNPN and CDR2 SVGIG (reference sequence). CDR3 size: 13 residues. Here the CDR3 DNA reads TGTGCCTGGAGTGTTCTCCCTTTAGCGGAATCCTTCTTC. Its translation: CAWSVLPLAESFF.

This chain connects TRBV18 to TRBJ2-2, with 8 bases identical to TRBD1. V lost 3 bases and J lost 1; bases outside the gene matches: 7. This CDR3 has 17 amino acids. Per the germline V gene, CDR1 is KGHSH and CDR2 is LQKENI. The CDR3 sequence is CASSPFRQGRNTGELFF. DNA for the CDR3: TGTGCCAGCTCACCCTTTCGACAGGGGAGGAACACCGGGGAGCTGTTTTTT.

This chain links TRBV7-2 with TRBJ1-6; 11 bases match TRBD1. CDR3 size: 16 residues. V shed 5 bases, J shed 10 bases, and the junction held 10 bases outside the gene matches. CDR1 and CDR2 (germline): SGHTA, FQGNSA. CDR3 protein: CASSPAKGTGGSPLHF. For the CDR3, the DNA is TGTGCCAGCAGCCCCGCTAAAGGGACAGGGGGATCACCCCTCCACTTT. The full variable domain, its missing parts supplied by reference TRBV7-2 and TRBJ1-6, is GAGVSQSPSNKVTEKGKDVELRCDPISGHTALYWYRQSLGQGLEFLIYFQGNSAPDKSGLPSDRFSAERTGGSVSTLTIQRTQQEDSAVYLCASSPAKGTGGSPLHFGNGTRLTVT.

The chain joins TRBV6-1 to TRBJ2-3; D not resolved. CDR1 is MNHNS, CDR2 SASEGT, per germline. CDR3 length equals 14 residues. V lost 1 base and J lost 7, with 12 bases in between. This chain's CDR3 is CASSEVVRPYTQYF. As DNA, the CDR3 is TGTGCCAGCAGTGAAGTTGTCAGGCCCTATACGCAGTATTTT.

This clone was detected only a few times. The rearrangement links TRBV7-2 to TRBJ2-3, with 7 bases identical to TRBD2. V dropped 1 base and J dropped 5; count of bases not matched to a gene: 9. The CDR3 sequence is 16 residues long. Germline lookup yields CDR1 SGHTA and CDR2 FQGNSA. CDR3 amino acids: CASSLELAGRIDTQYF. The CDR3 DNA follows: TGTGCCAGCAGCTTAGAGTTAGCCGGGAGGATAGATACGCAGTATTTT.

The chain recombines TRBV4-3 with TRBJ2-3, with TRBD2 identical over 11 bases. The CDR3 loop spans 17 amino acids. V lost 6 bases and J lost 2; bases outside the gene matches: 10. Per the germline V gene, CDR1 is LGHNA and CDR2 is YSLEER. The DNA for the CDR3 is TGCGCCAGCAGTCCCGCGGGGACTAGCGGAAACACAGATACGCAGTATTTT. It specifies CASSPAGTSGNTDTQYF.

V and J are TRBV18 and TRBJ2-3; TRBD2 aligns across 14 bases. Germline lookup yields CDR1 KGHSH and CDR2 LQKENI. V lost 3 bases and J lost 3; bases outside the gene matches: 14. The CDR3 length is 20 residues. CDR3 loop: CASSPRTGTSGSGSTDTQYF. In DNA, the CDR3 is TGTGCCAGCTCACCTCGTACCGGGACTAGCGGGAGTGGGTCGACAGATACGCAGTATTTT.

V usage is TRBV5-1 and J usage is TRBJ2-5, with D hard to call. V lost 0 bases to trimming and J lost 5 bases, with 5 bases between them. Germline CDR1 is SGHRS and CDR2 is YFSETQ. The length of the CDR3 is 12 residues. The CDR3 reads CASSLAGETQYF. The DNA for the CDR3 is TGCGCCAGCAGCTTGGCCGGGGAGACCCAGTACTTC.

In this sample, this clone turned up a few times. The chain carries TRBV6-6 and TRBJ1-5; the D gene is possibly TRBD1 (6 bases). There are 13 residues in the CDR3. Trimming stripped 5 bases from V and 4 bases from J, with 9 bases between. Germline CDR1 and CDR2: MNHNY and SVGAGI (reference sequence). CDR3 amino acids: CASSPTGNQPQHF. The CDR3 DNA is TGTGCCAGCAGTCCCACAGGGAATCAGCCCCAGCATTTT.

This chain connects TRBV7-2 to TRBJ2-5; maybe TRBD1 (6 bases). The germline CDR1 and CDR2 sequences are SGHTA and FQGNSA. The CDR3 runs 13 residues. The V end was cut by 5 bases, the J end by 3 bases, with 10 bases between. This CDR3 is CASSQGTEETQYF. The CDR3 DNA sequence: TGTGCCAGCAGCCAGGGGACGGAAGAGACCCAGTACTTC.

This clone was counted once. V usage is TRBV5-5 and J usage is TRBJ2-2; 8 bases map to TRBD2. Trimming removed 4 bases from V and 4 bases from J; junction bases left unmatched: 9. This CDR3 is 16 amino acids long. Germline CDR1 SGHKS, CDR2 YYEKEE (reference sequence). The CDR3 DNA reads as TGTGCCAGCAGCGAGTCCCCGGGAGGGGTCACCGGGGAGCTGTTTTTT. This encodes CASSESPGGVTGELFF.

Concerning this clone itself: Other DNA sequences of this sample code for an identical CDR3. The V and J genes are TRBV10-1 and TRBJ2-3; TRBD1 agrees at 7 bases. Germline trimming cut 6 bases from V and 6 bases from J; bases unmatched to any gene: 6. Germline lookup yields CDR1 WNHNN and CDR2 SYGVQD (reference sequence). This CDR3 region has 13 residues. CDR3 amino acids: CASRRQGSDTQYF. Written as DNA, the CDR3 is TGCGCCAGCAGACGACAGGGTTCCGATACGCAGTATTTT.

This sequence joins TRBV5-1 and TRBJ2-7; 9 bases are a match to TRBD2. CDR3 length: 14 residues. Germline CDR1 and CDR2: SGHRS and YFSETQ. V trimming: 5 bases; J trimming: 0 bases; junction bases outside the gene matches: 3. The CDR3 loop reads CASRGSGSSYEQYF. DNA of the CDR3: TGCGCCAGCAGGGGTAGCGGGAGCTCCTACGAGCAGTACTTC.